Below, one T cell receptor beta chain is given with its context. This entry is derived from a study of shared clonotypes between healthy human individuals. Germline loops: CDR1 SGHNT, CDR2 YYREEE (reference sequence). There are 16 residues in the CDR3. With V trimmed by 4 bases and J by 0 bases, 6 bases remained unmatched. Assay runs were performed at deep level. For every subset, genomic DNA was evenly distributed across several immunoSEQ plates. Sequencing was performed with immunoSEQ multiplex PCR; in TCRdb, only in-frame clones are kept and a portion is missing. Here the sample spans roughly 410,000 clones, approximately 96% being singletons.

The rearrangement uses TRBV5-4 and TRBJ2-1, with 8 bases that match TRBD2. Material: memory CD8+ T cells sorted from blood. Documented subset: CD45RO+ cells pooled with CCR7-negative TemRA cells. The sequence was collected from a man aged 30-40 years in good health. CDR3 sequence: CASSPGTRSSYNEQFF. In DNA form, the CDR3 reads TGTGCCAGCAGCCCAGGGACTAGGAGCTCCTACAATGAGCAGTTCTTC.